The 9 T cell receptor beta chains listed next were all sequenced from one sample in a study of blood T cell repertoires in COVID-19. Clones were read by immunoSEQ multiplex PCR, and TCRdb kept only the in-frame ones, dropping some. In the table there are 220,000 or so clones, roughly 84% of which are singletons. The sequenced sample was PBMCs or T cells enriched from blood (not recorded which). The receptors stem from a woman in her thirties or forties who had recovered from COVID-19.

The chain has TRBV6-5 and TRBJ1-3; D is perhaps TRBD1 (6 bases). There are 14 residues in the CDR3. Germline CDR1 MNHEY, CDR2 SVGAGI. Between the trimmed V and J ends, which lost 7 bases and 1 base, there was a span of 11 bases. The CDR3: CASKKDRSGNTIYF. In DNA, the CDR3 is TGTGCCAGCAAAAAAGACAGGTCTGGAAACACCATATATTTT.

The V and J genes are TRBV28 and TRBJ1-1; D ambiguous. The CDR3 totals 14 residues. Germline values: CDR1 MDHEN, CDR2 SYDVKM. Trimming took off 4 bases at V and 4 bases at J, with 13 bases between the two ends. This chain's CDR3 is CASSSPGRSTEAFF. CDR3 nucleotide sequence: TGTGCCAGCAGTTCTCCGGGGAGGAGCACTGAAGCTTTCTTT.

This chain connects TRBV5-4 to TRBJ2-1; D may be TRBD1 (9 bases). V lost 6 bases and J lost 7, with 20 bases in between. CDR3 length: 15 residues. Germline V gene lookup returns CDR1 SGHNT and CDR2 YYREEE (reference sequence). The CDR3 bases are TGTGCCAGCACCCGGGGGGGACAGGGAGGAAATGAGCAGTTCTTC. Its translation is CASTRGGQGGNEQFF.

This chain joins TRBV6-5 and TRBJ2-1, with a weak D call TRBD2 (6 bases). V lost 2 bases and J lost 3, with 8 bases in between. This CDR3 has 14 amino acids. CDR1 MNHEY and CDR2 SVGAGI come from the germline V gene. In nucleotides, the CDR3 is TGTGCCAGCAGTTACGCGGGGTTCTACAATGAGCAGTTCTTC. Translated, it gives CASSYAGFYNEQFF.

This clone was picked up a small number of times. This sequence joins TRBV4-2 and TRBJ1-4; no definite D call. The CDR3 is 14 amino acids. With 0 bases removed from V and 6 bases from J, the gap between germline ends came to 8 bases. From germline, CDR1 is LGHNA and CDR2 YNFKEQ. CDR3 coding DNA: TGTGCCAGCAGCCAAGAGAGGGTACATGAAAAACTGTTTTTT. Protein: CASSQERVHEKLFF.

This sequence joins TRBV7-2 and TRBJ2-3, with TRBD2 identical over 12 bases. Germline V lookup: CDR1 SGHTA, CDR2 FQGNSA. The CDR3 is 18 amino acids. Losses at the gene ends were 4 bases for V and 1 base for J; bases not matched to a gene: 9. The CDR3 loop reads CASSSTERLAGGTDTQYF. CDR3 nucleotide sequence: TGTGCCAGCAGCTCCACAGAACGACTAGCGGGAGGCACAGATACGCAGTATTTT.

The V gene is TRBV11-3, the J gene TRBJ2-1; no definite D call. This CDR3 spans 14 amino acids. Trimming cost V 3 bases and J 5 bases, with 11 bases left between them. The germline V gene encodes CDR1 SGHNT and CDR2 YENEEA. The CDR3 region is CASSFSTTNNEQFF. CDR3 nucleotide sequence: TGTGCCAGCAGCTTCTCCACAACCAACAATGAGCAGTTCTTC.

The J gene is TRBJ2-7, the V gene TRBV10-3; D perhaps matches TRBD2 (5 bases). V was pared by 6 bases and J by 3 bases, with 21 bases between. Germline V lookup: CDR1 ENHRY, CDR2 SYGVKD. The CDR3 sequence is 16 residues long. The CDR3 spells CAISETLGRRLYEQYF. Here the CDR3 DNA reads TGTGCCATCAGCGAAACTTTAGGGCGGAGGCTCTACGAGCAGTACTTC.

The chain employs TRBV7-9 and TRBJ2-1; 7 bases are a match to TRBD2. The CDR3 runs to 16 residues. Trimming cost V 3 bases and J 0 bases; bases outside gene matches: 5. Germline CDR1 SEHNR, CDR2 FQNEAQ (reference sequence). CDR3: CASSFMGGISYNEQFF. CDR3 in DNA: TGTGCCAGCAGCTTTATGGGAGGGATCTCCTACAATGAGCAGTTCTTC.